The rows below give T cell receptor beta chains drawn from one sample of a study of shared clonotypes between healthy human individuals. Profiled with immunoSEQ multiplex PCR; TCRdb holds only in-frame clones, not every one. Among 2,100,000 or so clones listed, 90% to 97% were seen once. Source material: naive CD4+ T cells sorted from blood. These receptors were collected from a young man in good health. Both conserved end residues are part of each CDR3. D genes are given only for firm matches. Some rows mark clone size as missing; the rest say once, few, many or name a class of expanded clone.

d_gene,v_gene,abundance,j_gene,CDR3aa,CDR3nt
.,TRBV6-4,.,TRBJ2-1,CASSGGTLLEQFF,TGTGCCAGCAGCGGAGGGACCCTACTTGAGCAGTTCTTC
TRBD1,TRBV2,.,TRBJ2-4,CASREDRAKNIQYF,TGTGCCAGCAGGGAGGACAGGGCCAAAAACATTCAGTACTTC
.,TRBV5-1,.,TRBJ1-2,CASSLTWGSLNYGYTF,TGCGCCAGCAGCTTGACTTGGGGCAGTCTAAACTATGGCTACACCTTC
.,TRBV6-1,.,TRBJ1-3,CASKTTTETGNTIYF,TGTGCCAGCAAAACGACCACGGAAACTGGAAACACCATATATTTT
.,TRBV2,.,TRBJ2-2,CASRDPIGELFF,TGTGCCAGCAGGGATCCGATCGGGGAGCTGTTTTTT
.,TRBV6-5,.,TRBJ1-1,CASGMNTEAFF,TGTGCCAGCGGTATGAACACTGAAGCTTTCTTT
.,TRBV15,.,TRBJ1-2,CATSRDGVQTNYGYTF,TGTGCCACCAGCAGAGATGGAGTACAGACTAACTATGGCTACACCTTC
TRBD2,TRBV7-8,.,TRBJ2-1,CASSPRLAGPNEQFF,TGTGCCAGCAGCCCCCGACTAGCGGGACCCAATGAGCAGTTCTTC
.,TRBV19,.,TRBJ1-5,CASNIGGSNQPQHF,TGTGCCAGTAATATTGGGGGCAGCAATCAGCCCCAGCATTTT
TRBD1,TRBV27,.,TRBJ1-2,CASSLKGQGYRYTF,TGTGCCAGCAGTTTAAAGGGACAGGGCTATCGCTACACCTTC
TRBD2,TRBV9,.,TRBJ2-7,CASSVEAGGNYEQYF,TGTGCCAGCAGCGTAGAAGCGGGAGGTAACTACGAGCAGTACTTC
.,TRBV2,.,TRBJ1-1,CASSDRSEAFF,TGTGCCAGCAGTGACAGAAGCGAAGCTTTCTTT
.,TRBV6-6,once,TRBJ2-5,CASSYTGQETQYF,TGTGCCAGCAGTTATACAGGACAAGAGACCCAGTACTTC
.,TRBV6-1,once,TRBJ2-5,CASNMAPGRIQYF,TGTGCCAGCAATATGGCCCCGGGGCGGATCCAGTACTTC
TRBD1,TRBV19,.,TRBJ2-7,CASCRDSSYEQYF,TGTGCCAGTTGCCGGGACAGCTCCTACGAGCAGTACTTC
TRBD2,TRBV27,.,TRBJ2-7,CASSSGLVRSYEQYF,TGTGCCAGCAGTTCGGGACTAGTGAGGTCCTACGAGCAGTACTTC
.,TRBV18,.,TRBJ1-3,CASSPPGNTIYF,TGTGCCAGCTCACCGCCCGGAAACACCATATATTTT
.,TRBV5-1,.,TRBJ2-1,CASSLEGAWNNEQFF,TGCGCCAGCAGCTTGGAAGGGGCCTGGAACAATGAGCAGTTCTTC
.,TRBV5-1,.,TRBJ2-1,CASSLVTSYNEQFF,TGCGCCAGCAGCTTGGTAACTAGTTACAATGAGCAGTTCTTC
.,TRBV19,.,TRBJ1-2,CASSATVNYGYTF,TGTGCCAGTAGTGCGACGGTGAACTATGGCTACACCTTC
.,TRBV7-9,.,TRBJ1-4,CASSRASRNYLNENLFF,TGTGCCAGCAGCCGCGCAAGCCGAAACTACCTGAATGAAAACCTGTTTTTT
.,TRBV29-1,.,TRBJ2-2,CSVGVNTGELFF,TGCAGCGTTGGGGTGAACACCGGGGAGCTGTTTTTT
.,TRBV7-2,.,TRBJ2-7,CASSWRGAEQYF,TGTGCCAGCAGCTGGCGCGGGGCCGAGCAGTACTTC
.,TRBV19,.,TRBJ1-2,CASSIDTYGYTF,TGTGCCAGTAGTATAGACACCTATGGCTACACCTTC
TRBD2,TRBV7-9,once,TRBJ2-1,CAGAGDPYNEQFF,TGTGCCGGGGCGGGGGACCCCTACAATGAGCAGTTCTTC
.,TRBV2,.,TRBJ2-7,CASSEVRVPYEQYF,TGTGCCAGCAGTGAGGTTAGGGTTCCCTACGAGCAGTACTTC
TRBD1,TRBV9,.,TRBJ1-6,CASSVEDRGGSPLHF,TGTGCCAGCAGCGTAGAAGACAGGGGAGGTTCACCCCTCCACTTT
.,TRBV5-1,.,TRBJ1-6,CASSLTGARSPLHF,TGCGCCAGCAGCTTAACGGGGGCAAGGTCACCCCTCCACTTT
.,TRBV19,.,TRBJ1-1,CASSIRGNQGRLNTEAFF,TGTGCCAGTAGTATACGGGGAAATCAGGGACGATTGAACACTGAAGCTTTCTTT
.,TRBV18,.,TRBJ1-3,CASSPLRTRDSGNTIYF,TGTGCCAGCTCACCTCTCCGGACGCGCGACTCTGGAAACACCATATATTTT
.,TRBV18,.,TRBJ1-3,CASSPSGSSGNTIYF,TGTGCCAGCTCACCATCTGGGAGCTCTGGAAACACCATATATTTT
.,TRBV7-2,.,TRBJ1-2,CASSLEAGVYGYTF,TGTGCCAGCAGCTTAGAGGCAGGTGTTTATGGCTACACCTTC
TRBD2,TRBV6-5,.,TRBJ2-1,CASSRGLAGVGEQFF,TGTGCCAGCAGTCGGGGACTAGCGGGGGTCGGGGAGCAGTTCTTC
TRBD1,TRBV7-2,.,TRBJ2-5,CASSVDRVEETQYF,TGTGCCAGCAGCGTGGACAGGGTCGAAGAGACCCAGTACTTC
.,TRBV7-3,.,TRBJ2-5,CASSLGSIGETQYF,TGTGCCAGCAGCTTAGGGAGTATAGGAGAGACCCAGTACTTC
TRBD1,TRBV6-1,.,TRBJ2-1,CASSDKTGVHEQFF,TGTGCCAGCAGTGATAAAACAGGGGTCCATGAGCAGTTCTTC
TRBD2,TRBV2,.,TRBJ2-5,CASSETSGSTETQYF,TGTGCCAGCAGTGAAACTAGCGGGAGCACGGAGACCCAGTACTTC
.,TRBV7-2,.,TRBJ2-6,CAIDRTLSGANVLTF,TGTGCCATCGACCGAACCCTCTCTGGGGCCAACGTCCTGACTTTC
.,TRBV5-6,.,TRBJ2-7,CASSLGLLIYEQYF,TGTGCCAGCAGCTTGGGACTCCTTATCTACGAGCAGTACTTC
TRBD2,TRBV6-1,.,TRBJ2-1,CASSARTSGTGAYNEQFF,TGTGCCAGCAGTGCCCGGACTAGCGGGACCGGTGCCTACAATGAGCAGTTCTTC
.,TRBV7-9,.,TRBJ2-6,CASSADRLGGANVLTF,TGTGCCAGCAGCGCCGACAGGCTTGGGGGGGCCAACGTCCTGACTTTC